This entry lists 22 T cell receptor beta chains sequenced from one sample in a study of regulatory T cells in long-lasting Graves disease. Regarding time point: newly diagnosed GD, antithyroid drugs for less than 3 months. RNA extracted from PBMCs served as the sequencing template. The TCR beta library used iRepertoire HTBI primers with Arm-PCR amplification of CDR3. From the multiplex PCR reads, TCRdb called clonotypes with MiXCR, one entry per CDR3 protein. The sample yields about 440,000 distinct CDR3 sequences, about a sixth seen once. The data also belong to a second study, concerning T cells in Graves' hyperthyroidism and ophthalmopathy.

The sequenced sample was peripheral blood mononuclear cells (PBMCs), obtained at new diagnosis, from a patient treated with antithyroid drugs. Receptor source: a woman younger than 35 with Graves disease.

This clonotype was recorded a few times. One base separates it from a far larger clone, so it is likely a read error. This sequence joins TRBV12-3 or TRBV12-4 and TRBJ2-1, with 9 bases fitting TRBD2. Judging by the DNA end, TRBJ2-5 fits better; the J call may be wrong. The CDR3 is 14 residues long. CDR3 coding DNA: TGTGCCAGCACTTTGGCGGGAGGGGGAGAGACCCAGTACTTC. Its translation: CASTLAGGGETQYF.

This clonotype has a count of ten or more. The chain links TRBV30 to TRBJ1-1; D might be TRBD1 (5 bases). CDR1 is GTSNPN and CDR2 is SVGIG in the germline V gene (reference sequence). This CDR3 region has 14 residues. The V and J ends lost 2 bases and 8 bases respectively, with 18 bases between them. CDR3 coding DNA: TGTGCCTGGAGTCCGATAGGTCAGGGAAGGGAAGCTTTCTTT. This sequence encodes CAWSPIGQGREAFF.

There are many counts of this clonotype. The V and J genes are TRBV29-1 and TRBJ2-5, with 10 bases aligning to TRBD2. Looked up from germline, CDR1 is SQVTM and CDR2 is ANQGSEA. V shed 6 bases, J shed 5 bases, and the junction held 6 bases outside the gene matches. The CDR3 consists of 13 residues. This CDR3 reads CSVPSGSWETQYF. In DNA, the CDR3 is TGCAGCGTCCCTAGCGGGAGTTGGGAGACCCAGTACTTC.

This clonotype was observed many times. The chain carries TRBV27 and TRBJ2-7; TRBD1 might be the D (6 bases). Germline-derived CDR1 and CDR2 are MNHEY and SMNVEV (reference sequence). There are 15 residues in the CDR3. V was pared by 4 bases and J by 4 bases, with 17 bases between. This CDR3 is CASSSTGLKKYEQYF. The CDR3 DNA reads as TGTGCCAGCAGTTCAACAGGGTTGAAGAAATACGAGCAGTACTTC.

Only a few counts were recorded for this clonotype. One base away lies a much larger clone, so this may be a sequencing read error. The CDR3 does not end in the conserved phenylalanine or tryptophan, so this is likely a read error. The V gene is TRBV15, the J gene TRBJ1-1, with D maybe TRBD1 (5 bases). V shed 3 bases and J shed 4 bases, with 15 bases lying between them. This CDR3 spans 15 amino acids. CDR1 is LNHNV and CDR2 is YYDKDF in the germline V gene (reference sequence). The CDR3 region is CATSRGGERGTEAFV. The CDR3 nucleotides read TGTGCCACCAGCAGGGGCGGGGAGAGGGGCACTGAAGCTTTCGTT.

This clonotype was recorded at least ten times. The J gene is TRBJ2-7, the V gene TRBV4-1; maybe TRBD1 (6 bases). This CDR3 is 14 amino acids long. V lost 4 bases, J lost 3 bases, and 13 bases lay in between. Germline V gene lookup returns CDR1 MGHRA and CDR2 YSYEKL. The CDR3 region is CASSPSGRGYEQYF. CDR3 DNA sequence: TGCGCCAGCAGCCCTTCCGGCAGGGGCTACGAGCAGTACTTC.

The sample holds many counts of this clonotype. V is TRBV28 and J is TRBJ1-2, with D unresolved. The CDR3 is 12 amino acids. The V end was cut by 5 bases, the J end by 4 bases, with 8 bases between. Germline CDR1 is MDHEN and CDR2 is SYDVKM. CDR3 sequence reads: CASSDTVYGYTF. In nucleotides, the CDR3 is TGTGCCAGCAGTGACACAGTCTATGGCTACACCTTC.

This clonotype has a handful of counts. The rearrangement links TRBV27 to TRBJ2-7, with TRBD2 matching over 8 bases. CDR1 and CDR2 (germline): MNHEY, SMNVEV (reference sequence). V dropped 6 bases and J dropped 5; count of bases not matched to a gene: 12. The CDR3 consists of 15 residues. The CDR3 DNA reads TGTGCCAGCAGACATATAACTAGCGGAGCTAACGAGCAGTACTTC. Protein product: CASRHITSGANEQYF.

V gene TRBV7-9 combines with J gene TRBJ2-2; D is undetermined. This CDR3 region has 16 residues. The germline V and J ends were trimmed by 3 bases and 3 bases, with 14 bases remaining between them. From germline, CDR1 is SEHNR and CDR2 FQNEAQ (reference sequence). The DNA for the CDR3 is TGTGCCAGCAGCTTTCCGTTGGCAGCGTACACCGGGGAGCTGTTTTTT. This encodes CASSFPLAAYTGELFF.

V usage is TRBV4-1 and J usage is TRBJ1-2, with D possibly being TRBD1 (5 bases). The V and J ends lost 1 base and 4 bases respectively, with 13 bases between them. Looked up from germline, CDR1 is MGHRA and CDR2 is YSYEKL. The CDR3 has 15 amino acids. CDR3 protein: CASSQGREEGYGYTF. In DNA, the CDR3 is TGCGCCAGCAGCCAAGGCAGGGAGGAGGGCTATGGCTACACCTTC.

This chain joins TRBV30 and TRBJ1-1; unclear D gene. This CDR3 contains 14 residues. The germline CDR1 and CDR2 sequences are GTSNPN and SVGIG (reference sequence). Trimming removed 2 bases at V and 3 bases at J, with 13 bases between. CDR3 DNA: TGTGCCTGGAGTCCGTGGGTGATGGACACTGAAGCTTTCTTT. It is translated as CAWSPWVMDTEAFF.

This chain uses TRBV7-2 with TRBJ1-5, with 8 bases matching TRBD1. Germline-derived CDR1 and CDR2 are SGHTA and FQGNSA. The ends lost 5 bases at V and 1 base at J; junction bases unmatched: 13. This CDR3 has 18 residues. The CDR3 DNA sequence: TGTGCCAGCAGCCTAGGAAGAGGACGACAGGGGAGCAATCAGCCCCAGCATTTT. Its translation: CASSLGRGRQGSNQPQHF.

The rearrangement joins TRBV6-2 or TRBV6-3 to TRBJ2-2, with 9 bases fitting TRBD2. The CDR3 has 16 amino acids. V shed 5 bases and J 1 base; nucleotides not matched to a gene: 5. Germline V gene data show CDR1 as MNHEY and CDR2 as SVGEGT. The CDR3 bases are TGTGCCAGCAGTAAGACTAGCGGATTGAACACCGGGGAGCTGTTTTTT. Protein: CASSKTSGLNTGELFF.

This clonotype was recorded many times. The V gene is TRBV6-9, the J gene TRBJ1-6; D uncertain. The length of the CDR3 is 15 residues. Germline V lookup: CDR1 MNHGY, CDR2 SVAAGI. The V end was cut by 4 bases, the J end by 13 bases, with 20 bases between. The CDR3 coding sequence is TGTGCCAGCAGTTCCCAGGATCAGAGTGCGGGTCCCCTCCACTTT. Protein: CASSSQDQSAGPLHF.

The chain joins TRBV28 to TRBJ1-6; no clear D gene. V shed 3 bases and J shed 9 bases, with 6 bases lying between them. Germline values: CDR1 MDHEN, CDR2 SYDVKM. This CDR3 contains 12 residues. CDR3 in amino acids: CASSFFASPLHF. CDR3 sequence (DNA): TGTGCCAGCAGTTTTTTCGCTTCACCCCTCCACTTT.

The chain recombines TRBV14 with TRBJ2-1, with D hard to call. V was cut by 0 bases and J by 12 bases, with 12 bases left in between. This CDR3 contains 13 residues. Germline CDR1 SGHDN, CDR2 FVKESK. The CDR3 protein is CASSQDGLYGQFF. The CDR3 coding sequence is TGTGCCAGCAGCCAAGATGGGCTTTATGGGCAGTTCTTC.

This clonotype was counted only a few times. The rearrangement links TRBV19 to TRBJ2-7, with D possibly TRBD2 on 5 matching bases. The V and J ends lost 9 bases and 2 bases respectively, with 11 bases between them. The CDR3 runs to 12 residues. Germline loops: CDR1 LNHDA, CDR2 SQIVND (reference sequence). CDR3 sequence (DNA): TGTGCCAGCAGCGGCAGAACCTACGAGCAGTACTTC. Residues: CASSGRTYEQYF. The full variable domain, with the rest looked up from reference TRBV19 and TRBJ2-7, is DGGITQSPKYLFRKEGQNVTLSCEQNLNHDAMYWYRQDPGQGLRLIYYSQIVNDFQKGDIAEGYSVSREKKESFPLTVTSAQKNPTAFYLCASSGRTYEQYFGPGTRLTVT.

This clonotype has a count of ten or more. This rearrangement joins TRBV7-3 to TRBJ2-3; 11 bases match TRBD2. Germline V gene lookup returns CDR1 SGHTA and CDR2 FQGTGA. This CDR3 comprises 16 residues. Trimming at V came to 5 bases and at J to 5 bases, leaving 9 bases not matched to a gene. CDR3 loop: CASSPQLAGVIDTQYF. CDR3 bases: TGTGCCAGCAGCCCCCAACTAGCGGGAGTGATAGATACGCAGTATTTT.

This clonotype was found many times. The chain has TRBV12-3 or TRBV12-4 and TRBJ1-5; the D gene is possibly TRBD1 (5 bases). V was pared by 0 bases and J by 5 bases, with 20 bases between. This CDR3 has 18 amino acids. CDR3 in DNA: TGTGCCAGCAGTTTAGCGTTGACGGACGGGGCGGCCGATCAGCCCCAGCATTTT. Translation: CASSLALTDGAADQPQHF.

This clonotype was picked up many times. CDR3: CASSLLSGEPLYEQYF. The CDR3 DNA reads TGTGCCAGCAGTTTACTTTCCGGGGAGCCTCTTTATGAGCAGTACTTC. The V and J genes are TRBV28 and TRBJ2-7; TRBD2 is a possible D gene (5 bases). CDR1 is MDHEN, CDR2 SYDVKM, per germline. Trimming stripped 2 bases from V and 7 bases from J, with 21 bases between. The CDR3 loop spans 16 amino acids.

Ten or more counts support this clonotype. The V and J genes are TRBV28 and TRBJ2-7; 11 bases align to TRBD2. CDR1 and CDR2 (germline): MDHEN, SYDVKM. V trimming: 6 bases; J trimming: 7 bases; junction bases outside the gene matches: 8. The CDR3 covers 14 residues. CDR3 DNA: TGTGCCAGCAGAGCTTTCCTAGCGGGAGGAGAGCAGTACTTC. This sequence encodes CASRAFLAGGEQYF. The full variable domain, rest sourced from reference TRBV28 and TRBJ2-7, is DVKVTQSSRYLVKRTGEKVFLECVQDMDHENMFWYRQDPGLGLRLIYFSYDVKMKEKGDIPEGYSVSREKKERFSLILESASTNQTSMYLCASRAFLAGGEQYFGPGTRLTVT.

The rearrangement uses TRBV7-8 and TRBJ2-3; D is possibly TRBD2 (5 bases). The length of the CDR3 is 14 residues. V was trimmed by 1 base and J by 6 bases, leaving 11 bases between them. Per the germline V gene, CDR1 is SGHVS and CDR2 is FQNEAQ. The DNA for the CDR3 is TGTGCCAGCAGCTTAGAGCGAGGGTTTGATACGCAGTATTTT. Amino acids: CASSLERGFDTQYF.